What follows are 3 T cell receptor beta chains derived from one specimen sequenced in a study of cytomegalovirus exposure and HLA in healthy donors. Libraries were prepared by immunoSEQ multiplex PCR; TCRdb keeps only in-frame clonotypes and omits some of them. The sample includes around 250,000 clones, 90% seen only once; the top ten take more than 0.35%. The material sequenced was PBMCs. The receptors originated from a woman under 30 in good health and CMV-seronegative.

The V and J genes are TRBV5-1 and TRBJ2-1; TRBD1 matches at 8 bases. The CDR3 loop spans 14 amino acids. Germline V gene data show CDR1 as SGHRS and CDR2 as YFSETQ. Trimming removed 2 bases from V and 8 bases from J; junction bases left unmatched: 6. The CDR3 reads CASSLPDRAHEQFF. The CDR3 region has the DNA TGCGCCAGCAGCTTACCGGACAGGGCACATGAGCAGTTCTTC.

J is TRBJ2-1 and V is TRBV11-3; no clear D gene. This CDR3 contains 12 residues. The V gene lost 6 bases and the J gene lost 10 bases, with 13 bases spanning the gap. From germline, CDR1 is SGHNT and CDR2 YENEEA. CDR3 sequence reads: CASSQTPKEQFF. In DNA, the CDR3 is TGTGCCAGCAGTCAAACTCCTAAGGAGCAGTTCTTC. Full variable domain (remainder filled in from reference TRBV11-3 and TRBJ2-1): EAGVVQSPRYKIIEKKQPVAFWCNPISGHNTLYWYLQNLGQGPELLIRYENEEAVDDSQLPKDRFSAERLKGVDSTLKIQPAELGDSAVYLCASSQTPKEQFFGPGTRLTVL.

The rearrangement links TRBV28 to TRBJ1-2, with TRBD1 identical over 9 bases. CDR1 and CDR2 from the germline V gene are MDHEN and SYDVKM. This CDR3 contains 15 residues. V lost 2 bases and J lost 4; bases outside the gene matches: 5. The CDR3 spells CASSLPGTGIYGYTF. The CDR3 DNA reads TGTGCCAGCAGTTTACCCGGGACAGGGATCTATGGCTACACCTTC.